Shown below are 5 T cell receptor beta chains from a single sample sequenced in a study of blood T cell repertoires in COVID-19. The protocol was immunoSEQ multiplex PCR, while the TCRdb copy is restricted to in-frame clones and leaves out a portion. This repertoire shows under 300,000 clones, about 93% found once; its top ten account for roughly 0.89%. Material: peripheral blood. These receptors were obtained from a man between 25 and 39 years old with COVID-19, enrolled during active disease.

The V gene is TRBV11-2, the J gene TRBJ1-3, with D possibly TRBD1 on 6 matching bases. This CDR3 comprises 15 residues. From germline, CDR1 is SGHAT and CDR2 FQNNGV. The V end lost 3 bases, the J end lost 0 bases, and 9 bases lay between the germline ends. The CDR3 bases are TGTGCCAGCAGCTTGGGGGGGCGCTCTGGAAACACCATATATTTT. It is translated as CASSLGGRSGNTIYF.

The CDR3 region is CATSSYTENYGYTF. The DNA for the CDR3 is TGTGCCACCAGCAGTTACACAGAAAACTATGGCTACACCTTC. This rearrangement joins TRBV15 to TRBJ1-2; D uncertain. V was pared by 3 bases and J by 2 bases, with 10 bases between. Germline CDR1 and CDR2: LNHNV and YYDKDF (reference sequence). The CDR3 is made up of 14 amino acids.

Here the CDR3 reads CASSYSGTGIEKLFF. As DNA, the CDR3 is TGTGCCAGCAGTTACTCCGGGACAGGGATAGAAAAACTGTTTTTT. The V gene is TRBV6-5, the J gene TRBJ1-4, with 9 bases aligning to TRBD1. CDR1 and CDR2 from the germline V gene are MNHEY and SVGAGI. V lost 0 bases to trimming and J lost 8 bases; unmatched junction nucleotides: 4. This CDR3 has 15 residues.

This sequence joins TRBV6-5 and TRBJ2-7; 7 bases line up with TRBD2. CDR3 length: 14 residues. Germline V gene lookup returns CDR1 MNHEY and CDR2 SVGAGI. V lost 11 bases to trimming and J lost 2 bases; unmatched junction nucleotides: 12. DNA of the CDR3: TGTGCCTCCTCCTCCCCCCGGGAGGCCTACGAGCAGTACTTC. Translated, it gives CASSSPREAYEQYF.

The chain has TRBV7-9 and TRBJ2-5, with D possibly being TRBD2 (6 bases). V lost 3 bases to trimming and J lost 5 bases, with 10 bases between them. The germline V gene has CDR1 SEHNR and CDR2 FQNEAQ (reference sequence). CDR3 size: 13 residues. The CDR3 coding sequence is TGTGCCAGCAGCTTTGGAGGGGACGAGACCCAGTACTTC. Translating gives CASSFGGDETQYF.